This T cell receptor beta chain was found in a study of CD8+CD57+ T cells in acquired aplastic anemia. About the research overall: Sorted CD4+ and CD8+ cells yielded about 3.1 ug of DNA on average. Study results and limitations: Overlapping CD8+ CDR3 repertoires of patients and controls contained under 30 shared sequences.

With regard to this clonotype: Its antigen is not identified.

Selection for sequencing was limited to patients who had shown CD8+CD57+ cell expansion by flow cytometry. Severe acquired aplastic anemia was present in all patients. Receipt of therapy had not occurred in any patient by the time of blood sampling. The TCR beta profiling, which covered VDJ combination and CDR3 sequence, was carried out using genomic DNA as the template. TCRdb re-derived calls from the reads in MiXCR, one entry per CDR3 protein. Counted here are over 150,000 distinct CDR3 sequences, about 54% occurring once; the ten biggest clones make up approximately 12%. V trimming: 5 bases; J trimming: 4 bases; junction bases outside the gene matches: 9. This CDR3 is built from 16 residues. The V gene's germline CDR1 is LNHDA and CDR2 SQIVND (reference sequence).

The sample taken for sequencing was sorted CD4+, CD8+, or CD8+CD57+ T cells (not recorded which) from PBMCs. The sequence was obtained from a human donor with aplastic anemia. The rearrangement links TRBV19 to TRBJ2-1; TRBD2 matches 9 bases. The CDR3 region is CASSRTTSGGYNEQFF. In DNA form, the CDR3 reads TGTGCCAGTAGTCGTACGACTAGCGGTGGGTACAATGAGCAGTTCTTC.